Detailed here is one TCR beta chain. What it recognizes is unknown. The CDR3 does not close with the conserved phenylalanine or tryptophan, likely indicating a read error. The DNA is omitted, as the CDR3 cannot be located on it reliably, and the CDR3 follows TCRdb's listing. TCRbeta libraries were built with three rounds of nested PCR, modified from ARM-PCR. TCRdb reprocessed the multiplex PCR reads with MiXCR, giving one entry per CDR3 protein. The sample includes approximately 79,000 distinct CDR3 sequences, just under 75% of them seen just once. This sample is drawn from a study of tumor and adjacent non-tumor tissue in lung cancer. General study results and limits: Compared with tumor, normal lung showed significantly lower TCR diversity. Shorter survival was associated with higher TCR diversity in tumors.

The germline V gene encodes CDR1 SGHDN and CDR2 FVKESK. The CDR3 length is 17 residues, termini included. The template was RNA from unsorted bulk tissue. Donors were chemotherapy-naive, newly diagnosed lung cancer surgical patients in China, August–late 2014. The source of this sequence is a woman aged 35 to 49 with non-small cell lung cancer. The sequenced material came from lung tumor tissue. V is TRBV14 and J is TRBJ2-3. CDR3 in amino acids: CASSQDAGIDGTDTPYI.